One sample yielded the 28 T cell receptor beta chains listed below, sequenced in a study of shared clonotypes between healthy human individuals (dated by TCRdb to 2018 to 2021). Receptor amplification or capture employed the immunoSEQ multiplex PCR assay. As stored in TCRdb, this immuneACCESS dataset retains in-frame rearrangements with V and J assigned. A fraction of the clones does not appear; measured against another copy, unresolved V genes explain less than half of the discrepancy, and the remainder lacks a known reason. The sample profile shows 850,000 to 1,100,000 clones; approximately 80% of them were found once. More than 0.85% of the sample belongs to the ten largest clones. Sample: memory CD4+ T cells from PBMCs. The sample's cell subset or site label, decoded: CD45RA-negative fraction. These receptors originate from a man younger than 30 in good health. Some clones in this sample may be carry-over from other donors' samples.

The CDR3 sequence: CASSQLAGPREQYF. In DNA, the CDR3 is TGCGCCAGCAGCCAACTTGCGGGGCCGAGAGAGCAGTACTTC. V gene TRBV4-3 combines with J gene TRBJ2-7; D is possibly TRBD2 (6 bases). The germline V gene encodes CDR1 LGHNA and CDR2 YSLEER. Trimming removed 2 bases at V and 7 bases at J, with 15 bases between. CDR3 size: 14 residues.

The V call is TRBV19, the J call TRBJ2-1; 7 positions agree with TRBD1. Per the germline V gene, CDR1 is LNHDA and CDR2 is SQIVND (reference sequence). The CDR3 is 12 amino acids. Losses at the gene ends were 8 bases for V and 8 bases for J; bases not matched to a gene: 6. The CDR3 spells CASSYRGDEQFF. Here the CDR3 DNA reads TGTGCCAGTTCTTACAGGGGCGATGAGCAGTTCTTC.

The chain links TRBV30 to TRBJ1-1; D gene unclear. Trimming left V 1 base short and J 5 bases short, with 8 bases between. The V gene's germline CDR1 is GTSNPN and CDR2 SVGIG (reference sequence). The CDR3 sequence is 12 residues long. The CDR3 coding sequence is TGTGCCTGGAGTGCACCGTCGACTGAAGCTTTCTTT. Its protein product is CAWSAPSTEAFF.

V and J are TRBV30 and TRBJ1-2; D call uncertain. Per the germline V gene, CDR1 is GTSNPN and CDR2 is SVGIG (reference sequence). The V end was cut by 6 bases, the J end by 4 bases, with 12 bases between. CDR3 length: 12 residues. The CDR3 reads CACLAGPYGYTF. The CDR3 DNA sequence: TGTGCCTGTCTCGCGGGCCCCTATGGCTACACCTTC. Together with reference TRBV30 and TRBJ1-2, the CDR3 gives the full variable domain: SQTIHQWPATLVQPVGSPLSLECTVEGTSNPNLYWYRQAAGRGLQLLFYSVGIGQISSEVPQNLSASRPQDRQFILSSKKLLLSDSGFYLCACLAGPYGYTFGSGTRLTVV.

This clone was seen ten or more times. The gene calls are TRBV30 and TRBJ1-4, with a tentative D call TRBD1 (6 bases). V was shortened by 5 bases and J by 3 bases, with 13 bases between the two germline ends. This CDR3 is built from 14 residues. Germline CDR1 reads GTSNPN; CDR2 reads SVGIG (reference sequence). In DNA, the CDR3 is TGTGCCTGGGGGGTCCGGACAGCTAATGAAAAACTGTTTTTT. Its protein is CAWGVRTANEKLFF.

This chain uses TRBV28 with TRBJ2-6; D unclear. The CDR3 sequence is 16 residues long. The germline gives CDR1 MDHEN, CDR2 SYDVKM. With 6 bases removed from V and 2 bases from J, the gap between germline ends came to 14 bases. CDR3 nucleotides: TGTGCCAGCAGAACCTCCCGAGTTGCTGGGGCCAACGTCCTGACTTTC. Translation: CASRTSRVAGANVLTF.

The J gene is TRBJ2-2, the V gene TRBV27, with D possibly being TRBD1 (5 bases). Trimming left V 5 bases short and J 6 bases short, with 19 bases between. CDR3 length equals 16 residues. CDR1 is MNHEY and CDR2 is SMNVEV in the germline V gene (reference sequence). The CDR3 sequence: CASSPSVGELAGELFF. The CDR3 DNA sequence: TGTGCCAGCAGTCCGTCGGTAGGGGAATTAGCCGGGGAGCTGTTTTTT.

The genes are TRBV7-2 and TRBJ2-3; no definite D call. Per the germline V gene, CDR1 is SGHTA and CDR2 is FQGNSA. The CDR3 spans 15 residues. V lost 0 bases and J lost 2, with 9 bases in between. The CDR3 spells CASSLARWNTDTQYF. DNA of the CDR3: TGTGCCAGCAGCTTAGCTCGGTGGAACACAGATACGCAGTATTTT.

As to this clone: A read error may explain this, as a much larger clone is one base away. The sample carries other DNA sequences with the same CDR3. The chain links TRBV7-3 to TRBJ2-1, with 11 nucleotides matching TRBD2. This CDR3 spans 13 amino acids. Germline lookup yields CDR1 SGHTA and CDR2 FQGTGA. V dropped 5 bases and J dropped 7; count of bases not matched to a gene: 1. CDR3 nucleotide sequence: TGTGCCAGCAGCCGGACTAGCGGGAATGAGCAGTTCTTC. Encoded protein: CASSRTSGNEQFF.

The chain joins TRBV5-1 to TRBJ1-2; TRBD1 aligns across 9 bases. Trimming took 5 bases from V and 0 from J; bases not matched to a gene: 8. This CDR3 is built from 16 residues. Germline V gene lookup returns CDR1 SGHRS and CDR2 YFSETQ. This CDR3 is CASSPGTGTTNYGYTF. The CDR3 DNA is TGCGCCAGCAGTCCCGGGACAGGGACGACTAACTATGGCTACACCTTC.

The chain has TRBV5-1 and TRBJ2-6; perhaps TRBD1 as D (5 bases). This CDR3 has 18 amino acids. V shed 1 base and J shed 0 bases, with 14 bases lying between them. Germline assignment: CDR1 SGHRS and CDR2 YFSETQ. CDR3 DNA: TGCGCCAGCAGCTTGTGGCAGGGAATCCCCTCTGGGGCCAACGTCCTGACTTTC. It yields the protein CASSLWQGIPSGANVLTF.

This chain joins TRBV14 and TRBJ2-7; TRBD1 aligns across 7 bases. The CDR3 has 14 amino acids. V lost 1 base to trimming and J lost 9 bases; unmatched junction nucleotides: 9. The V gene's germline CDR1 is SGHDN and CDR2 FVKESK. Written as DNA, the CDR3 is TGTGCCAGCAGCCAAGGGACAGGCCTACGAGGGCAGTACTTC. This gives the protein CASSQGTGLRGQYF.

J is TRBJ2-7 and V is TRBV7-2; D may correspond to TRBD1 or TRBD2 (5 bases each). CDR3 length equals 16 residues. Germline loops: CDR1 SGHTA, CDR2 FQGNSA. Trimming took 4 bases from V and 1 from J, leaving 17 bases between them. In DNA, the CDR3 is TGTGCCAGCAGCTATACCGGAACAGGAGGATCCTACGAGCAGTACTTC. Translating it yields CASSYTGTGGSYEQYF. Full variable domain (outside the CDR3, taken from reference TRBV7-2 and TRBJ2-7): GAGVSQSPSNKVTEKGKDVELRCDPISGHTALYWYRQSLGQGLEFLIYFQGNSAPDKSGLPSDRFSAERTGGSVSTLTIQRTQQEDSAVYLCASSYTGTGGSYEQYFGPGTRLTVT.

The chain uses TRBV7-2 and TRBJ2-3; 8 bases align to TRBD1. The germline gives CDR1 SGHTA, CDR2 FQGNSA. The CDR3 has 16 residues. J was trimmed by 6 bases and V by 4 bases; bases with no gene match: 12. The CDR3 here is CASSSYLTGVGDTQYF. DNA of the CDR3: TGTGCCAGCAGCTCTTACTTGACAGGGGTGGGGGATACGCAGTATTTT.

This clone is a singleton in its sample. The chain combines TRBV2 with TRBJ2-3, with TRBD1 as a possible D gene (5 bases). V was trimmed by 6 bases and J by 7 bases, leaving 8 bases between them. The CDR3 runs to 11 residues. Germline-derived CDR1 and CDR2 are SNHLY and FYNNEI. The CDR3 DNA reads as TGTGCCAGCAGGTCAGGGAATACGCAGTATTTT. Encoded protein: CASRSGNTQYF.

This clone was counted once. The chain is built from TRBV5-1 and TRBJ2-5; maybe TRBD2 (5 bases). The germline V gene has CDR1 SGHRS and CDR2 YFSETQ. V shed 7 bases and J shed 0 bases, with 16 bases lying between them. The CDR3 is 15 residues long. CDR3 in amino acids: CASRRALGNQETQYF. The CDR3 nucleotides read TGCGCCAGCCGGCGGGCCCTAGGGAACCAAGAGACCCAGTACTTC. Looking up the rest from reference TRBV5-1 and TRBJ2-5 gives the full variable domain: KAGVTQTPRYLIKTRGQQVTLSCSPISGHRSVSWYQQTPGQGLQFLFEYFSETQRNKGNFPGRFSGRQFSNSRSEMNVSTLELGDSALYLCASRRALGNQETQYFGPGTRLLVL.

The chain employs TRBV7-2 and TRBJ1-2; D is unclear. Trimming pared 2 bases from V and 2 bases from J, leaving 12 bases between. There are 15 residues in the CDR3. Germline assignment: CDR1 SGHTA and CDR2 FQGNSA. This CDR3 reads CASSLTNSPNYGYTF. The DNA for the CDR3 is TGTGCCAGCAGCTTAACAAATTCTCCAAACTATGGCTACACCTTC.

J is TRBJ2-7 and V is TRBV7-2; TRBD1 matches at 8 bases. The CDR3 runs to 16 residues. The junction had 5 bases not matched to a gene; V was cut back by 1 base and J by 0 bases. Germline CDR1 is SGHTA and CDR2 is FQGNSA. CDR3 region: CASSLGTGRSSYEQYF. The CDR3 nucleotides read TGTGCCAGCAGCTTAGGGACAGGGCGGTCCTCCTACGAGCAGTACTTC.

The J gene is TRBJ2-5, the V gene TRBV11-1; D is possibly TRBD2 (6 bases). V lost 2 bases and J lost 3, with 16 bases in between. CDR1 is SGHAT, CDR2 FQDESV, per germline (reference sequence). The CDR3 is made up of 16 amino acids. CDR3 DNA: TGTGCCAGCAGCTTATCCCCGGGGGTTAGCAAAGAGACCCAGTACTTC. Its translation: CASSLSPGVSKETQYF.

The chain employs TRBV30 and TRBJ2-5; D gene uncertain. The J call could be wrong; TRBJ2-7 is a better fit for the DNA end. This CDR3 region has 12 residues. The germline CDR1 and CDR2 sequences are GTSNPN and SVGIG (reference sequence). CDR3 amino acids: CAWSPSGYEQYF. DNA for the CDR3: TGTGCCTGGAGTCCCTCTGGCTACGAGCAGTACTTC.

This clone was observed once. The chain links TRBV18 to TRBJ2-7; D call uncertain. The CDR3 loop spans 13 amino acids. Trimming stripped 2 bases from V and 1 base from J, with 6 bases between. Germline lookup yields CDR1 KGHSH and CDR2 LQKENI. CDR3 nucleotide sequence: TGTGCCAGCTCACCAAGTGTTTCCTACGAGCAGTACTTC. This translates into CASSPSVSYEQYF.

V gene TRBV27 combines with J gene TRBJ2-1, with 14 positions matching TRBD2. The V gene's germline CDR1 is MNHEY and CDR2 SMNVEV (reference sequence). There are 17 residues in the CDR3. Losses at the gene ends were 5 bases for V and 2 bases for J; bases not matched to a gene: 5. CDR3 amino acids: CASSPPGLAGAYNEQFF. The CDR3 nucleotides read TGTGCCAGCAGTCCACCGGGACTAGCGGGAGCCTACAATGAGCAGTTCTTC.

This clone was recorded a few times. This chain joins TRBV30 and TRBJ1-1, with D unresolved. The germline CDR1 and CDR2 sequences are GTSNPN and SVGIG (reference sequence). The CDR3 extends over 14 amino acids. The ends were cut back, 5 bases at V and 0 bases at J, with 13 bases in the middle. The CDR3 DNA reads TGTGCCTGGTCCCTAGGATATGTGAACACTGAAGCTTTCTTT. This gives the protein CAWSLGYVNTEAFF.

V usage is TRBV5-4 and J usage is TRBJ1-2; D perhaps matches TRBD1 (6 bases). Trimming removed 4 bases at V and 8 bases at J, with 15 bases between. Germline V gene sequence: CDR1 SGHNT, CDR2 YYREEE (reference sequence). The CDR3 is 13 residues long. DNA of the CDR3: TGTGCCAGCAGCCAACAGGGTCCCGGAGGCTACACCTTC. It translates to CASSQQGPGGYTF.

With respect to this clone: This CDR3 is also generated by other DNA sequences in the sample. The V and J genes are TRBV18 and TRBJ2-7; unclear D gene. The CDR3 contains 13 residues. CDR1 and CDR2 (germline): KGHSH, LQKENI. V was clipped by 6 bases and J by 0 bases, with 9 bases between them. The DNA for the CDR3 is TGTGCCAGCTCTCCCCGAAGCTCCTACGAGCAGTACTTC. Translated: CASSPRSSYEQYF.

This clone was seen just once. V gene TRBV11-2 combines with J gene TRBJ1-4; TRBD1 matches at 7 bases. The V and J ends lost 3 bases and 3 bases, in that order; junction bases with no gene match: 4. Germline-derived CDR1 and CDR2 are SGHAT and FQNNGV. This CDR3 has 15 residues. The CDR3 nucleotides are TGTGCCAGCAGCTTTTACAGGGGCCCTAATGAAAAACTGTTTTTT. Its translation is CASSFYRGPNEKLFF.

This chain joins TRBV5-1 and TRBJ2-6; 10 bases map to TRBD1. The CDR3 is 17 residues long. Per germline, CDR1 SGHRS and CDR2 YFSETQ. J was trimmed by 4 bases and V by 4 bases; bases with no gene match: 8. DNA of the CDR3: TGCGCCAGCAGCAAACCAGGACAGGGGGACGGGGCCAACGTCCTGACTTTC. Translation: CASSKPGQGDGANVLTF. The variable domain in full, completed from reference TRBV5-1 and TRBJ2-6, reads KAGVTQTPRYLIKTRGQQVTLSCSPISGHRSVSWYQQTPGQGLQFLFEYFSETQRNKGNFPGRFSGRQFSNSRSEMNVSTLELGDSALYLCASSKPGQGDGANVLTFGAGSRLTVL.

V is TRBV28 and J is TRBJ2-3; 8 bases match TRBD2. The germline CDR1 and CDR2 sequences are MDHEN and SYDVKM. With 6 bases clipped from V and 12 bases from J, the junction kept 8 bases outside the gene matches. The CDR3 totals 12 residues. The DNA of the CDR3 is TGTGCCAGCAGGCGCACTAGCGGAACTCAGTATTTT. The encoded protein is CASRRTSGTQYF. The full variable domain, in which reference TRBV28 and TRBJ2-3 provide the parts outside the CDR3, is DVKVTQSSRYLVKRTGEKVFLECVQDMDHENMFWYRQDPGLGLRLIYFSYDVKMKEKGDIPEGYSVSREKKERFSLILESASTNQTSMYLCASRRTSGTQYFGPGTRLTVL.